What follows is one T cell receptor (beta chain) and its context. The data belong to a study of shared clonotypes between healthy human individuals. There are 16 residues in the CDR3. Germline values: CDR1 SGHTA, CDR2 FQGNSA. V shed 4 bases and J shed 7 bases, with 17 bases lying between them. Libraries were prepared by immunoSEQ multiplex PCR; TCRdb keeps only in-frame clonotypes and omits some of them. The sample lists roughly 2 million clones, 90% to 96% occurring once. What was sequenced was naive CD4+ T cells sorted from blood. Subset meaning: CD45RA+ positively selected. This clonotype was sampled from a man younger than 35 in good health. This rearrangement joins TRBV7-2 to TRBJ1-6; the D is unclear. CDR3 nucleotides: TGTGCCAGCAGCTCCCGTACCGGCTACGGGAATTCACCCCTCCACTTT. Protein product: CASSSRTGYGNSPLHF.